The 6 T cell receptor beta chains below come from one sample, sequenced in a study of technical replicates of blood from a handful of donors. Sequencing was performed with immunoSEQ multiplex PCR; in TCRdb, only in-frame clones are kept and a portion is missing. The sample records 66,000 or so clones, less than 98% being singletons. The sample comprised T cells isolated from PBMCs. These receptor sequences come from a human donor in good health.

This clone occurred once. The chain carries TRBV7-6 and TRBJ1-1; D unclear. The CDR3 covers 12 residues. The germline V gene has CDR1 SGHVS and CDR2 FNYEAQ. V shed 3 bases and J shed 7 bases, with 9 bases lying between them. The CDR3 region is CASSFTDYEAFF. For the CDR3, the DNA is TGTGCCAGCAGCTTCACTGATTATGAAGCTTTCTTT.

This clone was detected once. The V call is TRBV19, the J call TRBJ2-7; TRBD2 aligns across 12 bases. V lost 5 bases to trimming and J lost 6 bases; unmatched junction nucleotides: 5. The CDR3 totals 14 residues. The germline V gene encodes CDR1 LNHDA and CDR2 SQIVND (reference sequence). The CDR3 bases are TGTGCCAGTAGTCCTAGCGGGGGGGGAGGCGAGCAGTACTTC. Its translation is CASSPSGGGGEQYF.

The rearrangement joins TRBV27 to TRBJ2-7; D is unclear. The germline V and J ends were trimmed by 4 bases and 3 bases, with 10 bases remaining between them. CDR1 MNHEY and CDR2 SMNVEV come from the germline V gene (reference sequence). The CDR3 is made up of 13 amino acids. CDR3 coding DNA: TGTGCCAGCAGTTCACGCGTCTACTACGAGCAGTACTTC. Protein: CASSSRVYYEQYF.

This rearrangement joins TRBV5-1 to TRBJ2-1, with no clear D. The CDR3 is made up of 13 amino acids. Germline V gene sequence: CDR1 SGHRS, CDR2 YFSETQ. V shed 0 bases and J shed 7 bases, with 8 bases lying between them. The DNA of the CDR3 is TGCGCCAGCAGCTTGGGTACGGTAAATGAGCAGTTCTTC. Protein product: CASSLGTVNEQFF.

V and J are TRBV10-3 and TRBJ2-3; TRBD1 matches at 7 bases. Germline CDR1 is ENHRY and CDR2 is SYGVKD. The CDR3 runs to 17 residues. Trimming took 2 bases from V and 0 from J; bases not matched to a gene: 8. The CDR3 DNA sequence: TGTGCCATCAGTGAGCCCCCGGGACAGCGAAGCACAGATACGCAGTATTTT. Its translation is CAISEPPGQRSTDTQYF.

The chain has TRBV7-6 and TRBJ2-2; D is possibly TRBD2 (5 bases). CDR3 length equals 15 residues. V shed 0 bases and J shed 5 bases, with 10 bases lying between them. Germline-derived CDR1 and CDR2 are SGHVS and FNYEAQ. This CDR3 reads CASSLARAATGELFF. The CDR3 coding sequence is TGTGCCAGCAGCTTAGCACGAGCGGCGACCGGGGAGCTGTTTTTT.